The 9 T cell receptor beta chains given below trace back to one sample, sequenced in a study of shared clonotypes between healthy human individuals. Positive CCR7 selection of CD45RO-negative cells yielded the naive CD8 cells, and terminally differentiated effector memory CD45RA+ cells were excluded. TCRdb's table, derived via immunoSEQ multiplex PCR, lists solely in-frame clones and lacks some. This sample has 2 million or so clones, with over 85% found just once. Sample: naive CD8+ T cells sorted from blood. The source is a man aged 18-30 years in good health.

The chain couples TRBV4-1 to TRBJ1-2; 9 bases are a match to TRBD1. Unmatched junction bases numbered 6, after V lost 0 bases and J lost 4 bases. The CDR3 is 16 residues long. Germline values: CDR1 MGHRA, CDR2 YSYEKL. CDR3 nucleotide sequence: TGCGCCAGCAGCCAAGAACCCTCGACAGGGGGCTATGGCTACACCTTC. Its protein is CASSQEPSTGGYGYTF.

This chain joins TRBV29-1 and TRBJ2-1, with 8 bases fitting TRBD1. J was trimmed by 1 base and V by 3 bases; bases with no gene match: 5. The CDR3 runs to 15 residues. Germline V gene sequence: CDR1 SQVTM, CDR2 ANQGSEA. CDR3 coding DNA: TGCAGCGTTGAGGTGACAGGGGCATCCTACAATGAGCAGTTCTTC. Translated: CSVEVTGASYNEQFF.

For this clone: Other DNA sequences within the sample encode an identical CDR3. The rearrangement joins TRBV7-9 to TRBJ2-7, with 7 bases fitting TRBD1. There are 15 residues in the CDR3. Trimming cost V 3 bases and J 1 base; bases outside gene matches: 6. The germline V gene has CDR1 SEHNR and CDR2 FQNEAQ (reference sequence). The CDR3 loop reads CASSLRDSDSYEQYF. The CDR3 DNA is TGTGCCAGCAGCTTGAGGGACAGTGATTCCTACGAGCAGTACTTC.

The genes are TRBV27 and TRBJ2-2; D not resolved. Germline V gene lookup returns CDR1 MNHEY and CDR2 SMNVEV (reference sequence). The CDR3 extends over 16 amino acids. Trimming removed 0 bases from V and 7 bases from J, with 15 bases in between. CDR3 in amino acids: CASSLSLAPGLGELFF. CDR3 DNA: TGTGCCAGCAGTTTATCGTTAGCCCCGGGTCTCGGGGAGCTGTTTTTT.

This rearrangement joins TRBV7-9 to TRBJ2-7, with D unresolved. From germline, CDR1 is SEHNR and CDR2 FQNEAQ (reference sequence). Trimming cost V 5 bases and J 1 base, with 15 bases left between them. The CDR3 runs to 15 residues. CDR3 sequence reads: CASSLHTEGSYEQYF. Here the CDR3 DNA reads TGTGCCAGCAGCCTACACACAGAAGGGTCCTACGAGCAGTACTTC. The whole variable domain, filled in from reference TRBV7-9 and TRBJ2-7, reads DTGVSQNPRHKITKRGQNVTFRCDPISEHNRLYWYRQTLGQGPEFLTYFQNEAQLEKSRLLSDRFSAERPKGSFSTLEIQRTEQGDSAMYLCASSLHTEGSYEQYFGPGTRLTVT.

V usage is TRBV5-4 and J usage is TRBJ1-2; possibly TRBD1 for D (6 bases). The CDR3 sequence is 15 residues long. The V gene's germline CDR1 is SGHNT and CDR2 YYREEE (reference sequence). V was shortened by 0 bases and J by 3 bases, with 12 bases between the two germline ends. The CDR3 DNA is TGTGCCAGCAGCTTGGCCGAACAGGGATACTATGGCTACACCTTC. Translating gives CASSLAEQGYYGYTF.

The chain recombines TRBV11-2 with TRBJ2-5, with 7 bases aligning to TRBD1. V was clipped by 6 bases and J by 5 bases; unmatched bases: 9. Germline V gene lookup returns CDR1 SGHAT and CDR2 FQNNGV. The CDR3 runs 14 residues. CDR3 protein: CASSSRDSLETQYF. CDR3 nucleotide sequence: TGTGCCAGCAGTTCCAGGGACAGTCTCGAGACCCAGTACTTC.

The genes are TRBV18 and TRBJ2-1; no clear D. The CDR3 is 12 residues long. V dropped 4 bases and J dropped 7 bases, with 8 bases sitting between them. CDR1 KGHSH and CDR2 LQKENI come from the germline V gene. CDR3 amino acids: CASSLLGNEQFF. The CDR3 DNA reads as TGTGCCAGCTCACTTTTGGGTAATGAGCAGTTCTTC.

The chain recombines TRBV6-1 with TRBJ2-1; 9 nucleotides match TRBD2. The V gene's germline CDR1 is MNHNS and CDR2 SASEGT. The CDR3 is made up of 15 amino acids. With 8 bases clipped from V and 8 bases from J, the junction kept 13 bases outside the gene matches. The CDR3 DNA follows: TGTGCCAGCGGTTCCAGGCGGGGGGGCCCATATGAGCAGTTCTTC. It specifies CASGSRRGGPYEQFF.